This TCR beta chain was sequenced during a study of cytomegalovirus exposure and HLA in healthy donors. Study summary: Membership in the Caucasian-associated ancestry cluster was found for 81% of roughly 400 genotyped donors. Study-wide points: TRBV6-2, TRBV6-3 and some other V segments were unresolvable in 87-base-pair reads.

This clone was seen a few times. Its antigen is undetermined. Germline CDR1 and CDR2: SGHRS and YFSETQ. With 4 bases clipped from V and 5 bases from J, the junction kept 13 bases outside the gene matches. The CDR3 loop spans 16 amino acids. Both 60 Vbeta primers and 13 Jbeta primers went into the PCR. Libraries were prepared by immunoSEQ multiplex PCR; TCRdb keeps only in-frame clonotypes and omits some of them. The table shows some 120,000 clones, with about 9.4% occurring only once. Sequencing used PBMCs. The chain carries TRBV5-1 and TRBJ2-7; 9 bases are shared with TRBD2. This clonotype was obtained from a woman aged 40 to 55 in good health and CMV-seropositive. The CDR3 loop is CASSRRAASGAHEQYF. In DNA, the CDR3 is TGCGCCAGCAGCCGAAGGGCGGCTAGCGGGGCCCACGAGCAGTACTTC.